The present T cell receptor (beta chain) was sequenced within a study of T cells after yellow fever vaccination. This CDR3 contains 15 residues. V gave up 7 bases and J gave up 0 bases, with 15 bases separating them. TCRdb recomputed calls from the 5' RACE reads with MiXCR, one row per CDR3 protein. The table shows 150,000 to 200,000 distinct CDR3 sequences, with approximately 11% occurring only once. The chain employs TRBV12-3 or TRBV12-4 and TRBJ1-1, with a possible D match to TRBD1 (5 bases). The clonotype originates from a man in his late teens or twenties who received the YFV17D yellow fever vaccine. This specimen was CD8+ T cells sorted from PBMCs, taken 15 days after the yellow fever booster vaccination. The CDR3: CASIAHGGMNTEAFF. The CDR3 region has the DNA TGTGCCAGCATCGCCCACGGGGGAATGAACACTGAAGCTTTCTTT.